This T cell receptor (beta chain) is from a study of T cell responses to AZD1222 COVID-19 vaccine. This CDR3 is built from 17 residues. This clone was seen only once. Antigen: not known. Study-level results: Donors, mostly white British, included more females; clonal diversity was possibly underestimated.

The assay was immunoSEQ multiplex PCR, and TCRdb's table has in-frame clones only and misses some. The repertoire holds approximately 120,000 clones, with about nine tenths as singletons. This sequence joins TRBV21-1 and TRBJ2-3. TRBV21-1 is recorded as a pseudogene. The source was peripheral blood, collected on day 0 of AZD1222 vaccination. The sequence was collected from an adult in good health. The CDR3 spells CASSKGGALTSTDTQYF. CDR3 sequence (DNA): TGTGCCAGCAGCAAAGGGGGGGCGCTCACTAGCACAGATACGCAGTATTTT.